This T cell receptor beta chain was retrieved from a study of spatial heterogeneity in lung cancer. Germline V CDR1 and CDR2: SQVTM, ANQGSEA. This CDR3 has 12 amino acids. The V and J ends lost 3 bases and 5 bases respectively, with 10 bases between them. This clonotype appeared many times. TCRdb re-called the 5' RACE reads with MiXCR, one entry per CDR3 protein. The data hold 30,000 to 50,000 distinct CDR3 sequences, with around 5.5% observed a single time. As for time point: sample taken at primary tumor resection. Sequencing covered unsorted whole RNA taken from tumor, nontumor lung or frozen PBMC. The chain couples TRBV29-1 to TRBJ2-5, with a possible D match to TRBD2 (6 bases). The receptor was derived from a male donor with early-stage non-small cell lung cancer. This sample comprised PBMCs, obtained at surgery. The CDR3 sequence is CSVEEGWETQYF. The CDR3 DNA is TGCAGCGTTGAGGAGGGGTGGGAGACCCAGTACTTC. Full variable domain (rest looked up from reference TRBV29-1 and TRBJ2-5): SAVISQKPSRDICQRGTSLTIQCQVDSQVTMMFWYRQQPGQSLTLIATANQGSEATYESGFVIDKFPISRPNLTFSTLTVSNMSPEDSSIYLCSVEEGWETQYFGPGTRLLVL.